These T cell receptor beta chains were read from a single sample in a study of blood T cell repertoires in COVID-19. TCRdb's copy holds only in-frame clones and misses some; the assay was immunoSEQ multiplex PCR. Among around 700,000 clones listed, 80% to 90% were seen once. The sample was peripheral blood. The receptors shown here come from a woman aged 18 to 35 with acute or convalescent COVID-19. Each CDR3 is given with its conserved first and last residue. Fields, in order: D gene, J gene, clone size, V gene, CDR3 DNA, CDR3 protein. The D gene is left open where the match is weak. Size is omitted from some rows. Given values are once, few, many or a class for expanded clones.

>NA|TRBJ2-7|NA|TRBV7-2
TGTGCCAGCAGCACTCAACAGGGCTCCCCTTACGAGCAGTACTTC
CASSTQQGSPYEQYF
>NA|TRBJ1-1|NA|TRBV6-2/TRBV6-3
TGTGCCAGCAGTTACTCGGGGTTGGGCGGGCTCTCAGCTTTCTTT
CASSYSGLGGLSAFF
>NA|TRBJ1-4|few|TRBV25-1
TGTGCCAGCAGTGAATCTGGGCAGGGGCATGAAAAACTGTTTTTT
CASSESGQGHEKLFF
>NA|TRBJ1-2|NA|TRBV19
TGTGCCAGTAGTATAGCGGTAGGCCAGGGATACGGCTACACCTTC
CASSIAVGQGYGYTF
>NA|TRBJ1-2|NA|TRBV19
TGTGCCAGTAGTAGTCCGATCGGGGGCACCTTC
CASSSPIGGTF
>NA|TRBJ2-6|NA|TRBV5-4
TGTGCCAGCAGCGGGGCAGGGAACTCTGGGGCCAACGTCCTGACTTTC
CASSGAGNSGANVLTF
>NA|TRBJ2-2|NA|TRBV3-1/TRBV3-2
TGTGCCAGCAGCCAGACACATAAACAGGCCGGGGAGCTGTTTTTT
CASSQTHKQAGELFF
>TRBD1|TRBJ2-7|once|TRBV9
TGTGCCAGCAGCTTCGGGACAGGGGACTACGAGCAGTACTTC
CASSFGTGDYEQYF
>NA|TRBJ1-3|NA|TRBV30
TGTGCCTACCAAGGACAGAGCGGAAACACCATATATTTT
CAYQGQSGNTIYF
>NA|TRBJ1-2|NA|TRBV11-2
TGTGCCAGCACCTACCCGTCCCGCGTGGGTTCGACGGGGGGCTACACCTTC
CASTYPSRVGSTGGYTF
>NA|TRBJ1-2|NA|TRBV7-9
TGTGCCAGCAGCTTAGGGACAGCCAGAGGCTACACCTTC
CASSLGTARGYTF
>TRBD1|TRBJ2-3|NA|TRBV7-9
TGTGCCAGCAGCTTAGGGACAGGGAAAACCACAGATACGCAGTATTTT
CASSLGTGKTTDTQYF
>TRBD1|TRBJ2-7|NA|TRBV6-6
TGTGCCACCCGGGACAGGGTTTTTGAGCAGTACTTC
CATRDRVFEQYF
>NA|TRBJ1-2|NA|TRBV15
TGTGCCACCAGTAAACAGGCCTATGGCTACACCTTC
CATSKQAYGYTF
>NA|TRBJ1-2|NA|TRBV6-5
TGTGCCAGCAGCGGGCTGGAGGGAGTTGGCTACACCTTC
CASSGLEGVGYTF
>TRBD1|TRBJ2-4|NA|TRBV2
TGTGCCAGCAGTGGGGGACAGGGATACATTCAGTACTTC
CASSGGQGYIQYF
>NA|TRBJ2-7|NA|TRBV2
TGTGCCAGCTCTCAATCGACTCGTTTTGAGCAGTACTTC
CASSQSTRFEQYF
>NA|TRBJ1-5|NA|TRBV6-5
TGTGCCAGCAGTCGCGCCGTAGATCAGCCCCAGCATTTT
CASSRAVDQPQHF
>TRBD2|TRBJ2-1|NA|TRBV7-9
TGTGCCAGCAGCCCGATTTCCGGGACTAGCGGGGGGGCCATCAATGAGCAGTTCTTC
CASSPISGTSGGAINEQFF
>TRBD1|TRBJ1-6|NA|TRBV30
TGTGTCGGACAGGGAATTTCACCCCTCCACTTT
CVGQGISPLHF
>NA|TRBJ2-1|once|TRBV4-1
TGCGCCAGCAGCCATGGTAGCATCTCCTACAATGAGCAGTTCTTC
CASSHGSISYNEQFF
>TRBD1|TRBJ1-5|NA|TRBV24-1
TGTGCCACCAGTGCGACAGGGCCTCAACAGCCCCAGCATTTT
CATSATGPQQPQHF
>NA|TRBJ2-1|NA|TRBV2
TGTGCCAGCATCAGACCCGGGGTCCATGAGCAGTTCTTC
CASIRPGVHEQFF
>TRBD1|TRBJ2-3|NA|TRBV6-5
TGTGCCAGCGGACAGGGTACGCAGTATTTT
CASGQGTQYF
>TRBD2|TRBJ2-1|NA|TRBV19
TGTGCCAGTACCAAAACTAGCGCCGGAACCTACAATGAGCAGTTCTTC
CASTKTSAGTYNEQFF
>NA|TRBJ1-2|few|TRBV24-1
TGTGCCACCAGTGAGTGGGGGGGCAATGGCTACACCTTC
CATSEWGGNGYTF
>NA|TRBJ1-3|NA|TRBV10-3
TGTGCCATCAGTGATGTGAGGAAGAGGAACTCTGGAAACACCATATATTTT
CAISDVRKRNSGNTIYF
>NA|TRBJ2-2|once|TRBV5-1
TGCGCCAGCGGGGGGACCGGGGAGCTGTTTTTT
CASGGTGELFF
>TRBD2|TRBJ2-7|NA|TRBV5-1
TGCGCCAGCAGCCACCGCTCTAGCGGGCAAGACTACGAGCAGTACTTC
CASSHRSSGQDYEQYF
>TRBD1|TRBJ1-2|NA|TRBV19
TGTGCCAGTACCACCAGGGGGACCTTCTATGGCTACACCTTC
CASTTRGTFYGYTF
>TRBD1|TRBJ2-7|NA|TRBV4-3
TGCGCCAGCAGCCAACAACGGACAGGGGATCTCTCCGAGCAGTACTTC
CASSQQRTGDLSEQYF
>TRBD1|TRBJ2-4|NA|TRBV18
TGTGCCAGCTCACGACAAGGACAGGGGGCTTCGGTTCAGTACTTC
CASSRQGQGASVQYF
>NA|TRBJ1-1|once|TRBV6-6
TGTGCCAGCAGGGCGGCCGAAGGAAGGACTGAAGCTTTCTTT
CASRAAEGRTEAFF
>TRBD1|TRBJ1-1|NA|TRBV27
TGTGCCAGCAGTTTGATTGGAACTACAGGGGTGACTGAAGCTTTCTTT
CASSLIGTTGVTEAFF
>NA|TRBJ1-5|NA|TRBV2
TGTGCCACCTCAAAAGGGGTTCAGCCCCAGCATTTT
CATSKGVQPQHF
>NA|TRBJ1-4|NA|TRBV18
TGTGCCAGCTCACCACCAGGGGATCCAACTAATGAAAAACTGTTTTTT
CASSPPGDPTNEKLFF
>TRBD2|TRBJ2-1|NA|TRBV7-6
TGTGCCAGCAGCTTACTCCTAGCGGGGGGTTACTACAATGAGCAGTTCTTC
CASSLLLAGGYYNEQFF
>TRBD1|TRBJ2-1|NA|TRBV29-1
TGCAGCGTGACAGGGTCTACCTGGAATGAGCAGTTCTTC
CSVTGSTWNEQFF
>NA|TRBJ2-4|NA|TRBV18
TGTGCCAGCTCACCAAACCTTCGAACGGGCGGGCCCAAAAACATTCAGTACTTC
CASSPNLRTGGPKNIQYF
>NA|TRBJ1-2|NA|TRBV25-1
TGTGCCAGCAGTGAATCCCCCGGCTATGGCTACACCTTC
CASSESPGYGYTF
>NA|TRBJ1-3|NA|TRBV9
TGTGCCAGCAGCGTGTCGGAGTGGGTCTCTGGAAACACCATATATTTT
CASSVSEWVSGNTIYF
>NA|TRBJ1-2|NA|TRBV7-9
TGTGCCAGCAGCGCCCGGGACATAGGTCATGGCTACACCTTC
CASSARDIGHGYTF
>NA|TRBJ1-1|NA|TRBV5-1
TGCGCCAGCAGCTTTTTGAGGGGGTCTGAAGCTTTCTTT
CASSFLRGSEAFF
>TRBD1|TRBJ1-1|NA|TRBV18
TGTGCCAGCTCACCACCGACTTCTACAGGGGGCTTCAACCCTAACACTGAAGCTTTCTTT
CASSPPTSTGGFNPNTEAFF
>NA|TRBJ1-1|NA|TRBV10-3
TGTGCCATTCTACCAGACTTGAACACTGAAGCTTTCTTT
CAILPDLNTEAFF
>NA|TRBJ1-3|NA|TRBV4-3
TGCGCCAGCAGCCAGGGAGGGGGACCTGGAAACACCATATATTTT
CASSQGGGPGNTIYF
>TRBD1|TRBJ2-3|NA|TRBV18
TGTGCCAGCTCACCGACAGGGTGGTATGTAGATACGCAGTATTTT
CASSPTGWYVDTQYF